Shown below are 30 T cell receptor beta chains from a single sample sequenced in a study of cytomegalovirus exposure and HLA in healthy donors. Some clones are missing from TCRdb's copy, which holds only in-frame ones; the method was immunoSEQ multiplex PCR. Of 100,000 to 150,000 clones in the sample, roughly 90% were seen once. The source material was PBMCs. Source of these receptors: a man aged 25 to 45 in good health and CMV-seronegative.

The gene calls are TRBV5-4 and TRBJ1-2; 8 bases match TRBD1. CDR3 size: 15 residues. The V segment lost 3 bases and the J segment 2 bases; nucleotides outside the gene matches: 6. CDR1 is SGHNT, CDR2 YYREEE, per germline (reference sequence). CDR3 nucleotides: TGTGCCAGCAGCTCGGGACAGGCCGTGAACTATGGCTACACCTTC. Its translation is CASSSGQAVNYGYTF.

V and J are TRBV9 and TRBJ2-7, with D maybe TRBD2 (6 bases). In germline, CDR1 is SGDLS, CDR2 YYNGEE. V was trimmed by 1 base and J by 0 bases, leaving 17 bases between them. The CDR3 has 17 amino acids. CDR3 residues: CASSVSGVLKDSYEQYF. The DNA of the CDR3 is TGTGCCAGCAGCGTATCGGGGGTCCTGAAGGACTCCTACGAGCAGTACTTC. Based on the CDR3 plus reference TRBV9 and TRBJ2-7, the full variable domain is DSGVTQTPKHLITATGQRVTLRCSPRSGDLSVYWYQQSLDQGLQFLIQYYNGEERAKGNILERFSAQQFPDLHSELNLSSLELGDSALYFCASSVSGVLKDSYEQYFGPGTRLTVT.

This clone has only a few counts. The J gene is TRBJ2-2, the V gene TRBV7-9; D not certain. The CDR3 runs to 14 residues. V lost 2 bases, J lost 0 bases, and 4 bases lay in between. Germline CDR1 reads SEHNR; CDR2 reads FQNEAQ (reference sequence). The CDR3 spells CASSLTSNTGELFF. DNA for the CDR3: TGTGCCAGCAGCTTAACATCGAACACCGGGGAGCTGTTTTTT.

The genes are TRBV11-2 and TRBJ2-1, with 7 bases aligning to TRBD2. Trimming cost V 5 bases and J 5 bases; bases outside gene matches: 12. This CDR3 has 16 amino acids. Germline V gives CDR1 SGHAT, CDR2 FQNNGV. The CDR3 region has the DNA TGTGCCAGCAGCACCGTGCGGGGAGGGACTCACAATGAGCAGTTCTTC. Protein product: CASSTVRGGTHNEQFF.

The chain recombines TRBV29-1 with TRBJ2-7, with TRBD2 matching over 7 bases. The CDR3 is 12 amino acids. J lost 6 bases, V lost 4 bases, and 6 bases had no gene match. The germline gives CDR1 SQVTM, CDR2 ANQGSEA. The CDR3 DNA follows: TGCAGCGTTGTCCGTACGGGGGGCGAGCAGTACTTC. Protein: CSVVRTGGEQYF.

This rearrangement joins TRBV7-2 to TRBJ2-5; TRBD2 aligns across 7 bases. Trimming at V came to 4 bases and at J to 0 bases, leaving 2 bases not matched to a gene. The CDR3 has 14 amino acids. From germline, CDR1 is SGHTA and CDR2 FQGNSA. The CDR3, as DNA: TGTGCCAGCAGCTCCCGGGGGGACCAAGAGACCCAGTACTTC. Its translation is CASSSRGDQETQYF.

The J gene is TRBJ1-6, the V gene TRBV30; D remains unclear. Germline CDR1 is GTSNPN and CDR2 is SVGIG (reference sequence). This CDR3 region has 12 residues. Between the trimmed V and J ends, which lost 4 bases and 7 bases, there was a span of 8 bases. The CDR3 bases are TGTGCCTGGACCGTGAGGAATTCACCCCTCCACTTT. Translating it yields CAWTVRNSPLHF.

This chain uses TRBV11-2 with TRBJ2-7; D not certain. Trimming took 5 bases from V and 4 from J, leaving 9 bases between them. Germline CDR1 is SGHAT and CDR2 is FQNNGV. The CDR3 spans 12 residues. The CDR3 region is CASSRTRYEQYF. DNA of the CDR3: TGTGCCAGCAGCAGAACGAGGTACGAGCAGTACTTC.

J is TRBJ2-7 and V is TRBV2; a possible D gene is TRBD1 (6 bases). The CDR3 covers 14 residues. The V and J ends lost 4 bases and 2 bases respectively, with 12 bases between them. Germline assignment: CDR1 SNHLY and CDR2 FYNNEI. For the CDR3, the DNA is TGTGCCAGCAGTGCACGGACAGAAACCTACGAGCAGTACTTC. As protein: CASSARTETYEQYF.

The chain is built from TRBV19 and TRBJ2-5; possibly TRBD2 for D (5 bases). The germline CDR1 and CDR2 sequences are LNHDA and SQIVND (reference sequence). The germline V and J ends were trimmed by 5 bases and 1 base, with 8 bases remaining between them. The CDR3 contains 13 residues. DNA for the CDR3: TGTGCCAGTAGTTTGGAGGCCCAAGAGACCCAGTACTTC. Translating gives CASSLEAQETQYF.

The gene calls are TRBV4-1 and TRBJ2-2, with 8 positions matching TRBD2. V lost 0 bases to trimming and J lost 5 bases; unmatched junction nucleotides: 17. From germline, CDR1 is MGHRA and CDR2 YSYEKL. The CDR3 consists of 20 residues. CDR3 sequence reads: CASSQEGRIAGYFGTGELFF. CDR3 bases: TGCGCCAGCAGCCAAGAAGGGCGAATAGCGGGATATTTTGGTACCGGGGAGCTGTTTTTT.

This clone showed up just a few times. The gene calls are TRBV6-5 and TRBJ1-2; D is unclear. V gave up 2 bases and J gave up 3 bases, with 7 bases separating them. The V gene's germline CDR1 is MNHEY and CDR2 SVGAGI. CDR3 length equals 13 residues. The CDR3 region is CASSYAAHYGYTF. The CDR3 coding sequence is TGTGCCAGCAGTTACGCGGCCCACTATGGCTACACCTTC.

This clone has just one count. This sequence joins TRBV9 and TRBJ2-2; D gene ambiguous. V gave up 3 bases and J gave up 6 bases, with 15 bases separating them. This CDR3 spans 15 amino acids. Germline V gene data show CDR1 as SGDLS and CDR2 as YYNGEE. CDR3 DNA: TGTGCCAGCAGCGGATTTACCGTGGAGCCCGGGGAGCTGTTTTTT. Its translation is CASSGFTVEPGELFF.

The chain couples TRBV19 to TRBJ1-5; 9 bases agree with TRBD1. Germline values: CDR1 LNHDA, CDR2 SQIVND (reference sequence). V dropped 2 bases and J dropped 4; count of bases not matched to a gene: 3. This CDR3 region has 15 residues. The CDR3 region has the DNA TGTGCCAGTAGTATATTCGGGACAGGGAATCAGCCCCAGCATTTT. This encodes CASSIFGTGNQPQHF.

CDR3 DNA: TGTGCCAGCAGCACGCGGGGGGGAGGCTATGGCTACACCTTC. Translated, it gives CASSTRGGGYGYTF. The V gene is TRBV7-2, the J gene TRBJ1-2; maybe TRBD1 (5 bases). Germline CDR1 SGHTA, CDR2 FQGNSA. The CDR3 covers 14 residues. V shed 5 bases and J shed 4 bases, with 14 bases lying between them.

The chain couples TRBV30 to TRBJ2-7; D possibly corresponds to TRBD2 (6 bases). There are 13 residues in the CDR3. The germline gives CDR1 GTSNPN, CDR2 SVGIG (reference sequence). Trimming stripped 5 bases from V and 3 bases from J, with 14 bases between. This CDR3 is CAWEVGGGYEQYF. The DNA of the CDR3 is TGTGCCTGGGAGGTGGGGGGAGGCTACGAGCAGTACTTC.

The genes are TRBV1 and TRBJ2-2; no DNA check was done on the table's D call, TRBD2. TRBV1 is a recognized pseudogene. The length of the CDR3 is 16 residues. CDR3 in DNA: TGCACCAGCAGCCCTTTATTAGCGGGAGCTACCGGGGAGCTGTTTTTT. Amino acids: CTSSPLLAGATGELFF.

The chain is built from TRBV30 and TRBJ1-2, with TRBD1 as a possible D gene (6 bases). The CDR3 length is 13 residues. CDR1 and CDR2 (germline): GTSNPN, SVGIG (reference sequence). The ends were cut back, 6 bases at V and 6 bases at J, with 17 bases in the middle. CDR3 nucleotides: TGTGCCTGTACCTCGGACAGCCGGGATGGCTACACCTTC. Its protein is CACTSDSRDGYTF.

The chain joins TRBV27 to TRBJ1-2; D remains unclear. The V gene lost 3 bases and the J gene lost 4 bases, with 12 bases spanning the gap. CDR1 and CDR2 from the germline V gene are MNHEY and SMNVEV (reference sequence). This CDR3 has 14 residues. The CDR3 DNA is TGTGCCAGCAGTTTTAATAACCCTATCTATGGCTACACCTTC. Translating it yields CASSFNNPIYGYTF.

The chain couples TRBV5-6 to TRBJ2-7; the D gene is possibly TRBD1 (5 bases). The CDR3 runs to 15 residues. Germline V CDR1 and CDR2: SGHDT, YYEEEE. V lost 4 bases to trimming and J lost 1 base, with 15 bases between them. The CDR3 spells CASSQVGDSSYEQYF. DNA of the CDR3: TGTGCCAGCAGCCAGGTCGGAGACAGTTCCTACGAGCAGTACTTC.

The CDR3 region is CASSAGQWTGGHEQYF. The CDR3 nucleotides are TGTGCCAGCAGCGCCGGTCAATGGACAGGGGGGCACGAGCAGTACTTC. The J gene is TRBJ2-7, the V gene TRBV9; 10 bases are a match to TRBD1. Looked up from germline, CDR1 is SGDLS and CDR2 is YYNGEE. Germline trimming cut 3 bases from V and 5 bases from J; bases unmatched to any gene: 11. CDR3 length: 16 amino acids.

The chain links TRBV7-9 to TRBJ1-5; the D gene is possibly TRBD1 (5 bases). V was shortened by 1 base and J by 0 bases, with 7 bases between the two germline ends. This CDR3 comprises 15 residues. Germline V gene sequence: CDR1 SEHNR, CDR2 FQNEAQ (reference sequence). CDR3 residues: CASSLGGDSNQPQHF. The DNA of the CDR3 is TGTGCCAGCAGCTTAGGGGGGGATAGCAATCAGCCCCAGCATTTT.

The gene calls are TRBV2 and TRBJ2-5; tentative D call: TRBD2 (6 bases). V was clipped by 6 bases and J by 5 bases, with 16 bases between them. The CDR3 runs to 14 residues. Germline CDR1 and CDR2: SNHLY and FYNNEI. CDR3 residues: CASRAWGVWETQYF. The CDR3 nucleotides read TGTGCCAGCAGGGCTTGGGGGGTGTGGGAGACCCAGTACTTC.

The gene calls are TRBV4-3 and TRBJ1-2; TRBD1 aligns across 7 bases. This CDR3 spans 16 amino acids. CDR1 LGHNA and CDR2 YSLEER come from the germline V gene. Trimming at V came to 0 bases and at J to 2 bases, leaving 6 bases not matched to a gene. CDR3 region: CASSQDMSGGNYGYTF. Written as DNA, the CDR3 is TGCGCCAGCAGCCAAGATATGTCAGGGGGGAACTATGGCTACACCTTC.

This sequence joins TRBV4-3 and TRBJ1-5; TRBD1 agrees at 7 bases. Trimming removed 4 bases from V and 4 bases from J; junction bases left unmatched: 7. The CDR3 extends over 15 amino acids. Germline V gives CDR1 LGHNA, CDR2 YSLEER. The chain's CDR3 is CASSRDSSKNQPQHF. CDR3 DNA: TGCGCCAGCAGCCGGGACAGTAGCAAAAATCAGCCCCAGCATTTT.

This rearrangement joins TRBV2 to TRBJ1-5, with unresolved D. This CDR3 has 13 amino acids. V was cut by 3 bases and J by 3 bases, with 6 bases left in between. Germline V CDR1 and CDR2: SNHLY, FYNNEI. The CDR3 region has the DNA TGTGCCAGCAGTGAGGAGAACAATCAGCCCCAGCATTTT. The encoded protein is CASSEENNQPQHF.

This chain links TRBV6-5 with TRBJ1-1; 12 bases match TRBD1. The CDR3 runs to 14 residues. Looked up from germline, CDR1 is MNHEY and CDR2 is SVGAGI. The V gene end was trimmed by 8 bases and the J gene end by 3 bases; junction bases not matched to a gene: 4. The CDR3 protein is CASGGTGGYTEAFF. The CDR3 nucleotides are TGTGCCAGCGGAGGGACAGGGGGCTACACTGAAGCTTTCTTT.

CDR3 loop: CASSVQISGYQETQYF. CDR3 bases: TGTGCCAGCAGTGTGCAGATAAGCGGCTACCAAGAGACCCAGTACTTC. The V call is TRBV6-1, the J call TRBJ2-5, with D tentatively TRBD2 (5 bases). The germline V gene has CDR1 MNHNS and CDR2 SASEGT. Trimming took 4 bases from V and 0 from J, leaving 15 bases between them. The CDR3 consists of 16 residues.

The V call is TRBV19, the J call TRBJ2-5; 14 nucleotides match TRBD2. CDR3 length: 15 residues. The germline V gene encodes CDR1 LNHDA and CDR2 SQIVND (reference sequence). V trimming: 9 bases; J trimming: 1 base; junction bases outside the gene matches: 4. In nucleotides, the CDR3 is TGTGCCAGCCGACTAGCGGGAGGGCCCCAAGAGACCCAGTACTTC. It encodes CASRLAGGPQETQYF.

V and J are TRBV7-7 and TRBJ2-7, with D possibly being TRBD2 (6 bases). V lost 5 bases and J 0 bases, leaving 14 bases between the germline ends. The CDR3 runs to 15 residues. Looked up from germline, CDR1 is SSHAT and CDR2 is FNYEAQ (reference sequence). As DNA, the CDR3 is TGTGCCAGCAGCCCGGGGGTTGTTAGCTCCTACGAGCAGTACTTC. Translation: CASSPGVVSSYEQYF.